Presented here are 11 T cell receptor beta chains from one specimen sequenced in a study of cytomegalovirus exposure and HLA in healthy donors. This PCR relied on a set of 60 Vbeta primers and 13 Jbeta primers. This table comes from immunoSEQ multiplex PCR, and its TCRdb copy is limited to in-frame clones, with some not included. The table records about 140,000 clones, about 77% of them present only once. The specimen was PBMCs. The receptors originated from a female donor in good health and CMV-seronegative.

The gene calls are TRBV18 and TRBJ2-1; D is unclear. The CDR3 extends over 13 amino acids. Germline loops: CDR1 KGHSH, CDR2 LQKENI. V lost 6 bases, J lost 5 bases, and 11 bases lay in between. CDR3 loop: CASSVGQNNEQFF. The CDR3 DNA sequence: TGTGCCAGCTCGGTGGGCCAAAACAATGAGCAGTTCTTC.

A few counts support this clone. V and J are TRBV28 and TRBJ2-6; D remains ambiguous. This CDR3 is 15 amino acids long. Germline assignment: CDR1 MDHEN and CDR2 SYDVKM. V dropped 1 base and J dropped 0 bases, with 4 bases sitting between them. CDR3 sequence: CASSLLASGANVLTF. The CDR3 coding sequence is TGTGCCAGCAGTTTATTAGCCTCTGGGGCCAACGTCCTGACTTTC.

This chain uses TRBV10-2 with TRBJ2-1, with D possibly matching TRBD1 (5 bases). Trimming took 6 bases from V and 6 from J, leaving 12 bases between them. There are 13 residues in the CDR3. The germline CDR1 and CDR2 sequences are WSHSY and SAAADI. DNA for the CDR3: TGCGCCAGCAGGGACACGGCGAGCAATGAGCAGTTCTTC. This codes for CASRDTASNEQFF.

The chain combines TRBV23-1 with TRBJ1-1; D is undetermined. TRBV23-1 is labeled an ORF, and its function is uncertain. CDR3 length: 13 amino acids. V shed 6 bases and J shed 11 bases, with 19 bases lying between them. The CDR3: CASSPRTCPGAFF. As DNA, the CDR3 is TGCGCCAGCAGCCCACGTACCTGCCCGGGGGCTTTCTTT.

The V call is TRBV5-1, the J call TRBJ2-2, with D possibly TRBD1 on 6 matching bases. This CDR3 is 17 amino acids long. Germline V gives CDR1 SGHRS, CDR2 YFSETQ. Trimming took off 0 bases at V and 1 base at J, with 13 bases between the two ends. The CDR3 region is CASSLAVTGGNTGELFF. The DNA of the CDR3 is TGCGCCAGCAGCTTGGCCGTGACAGGAGGGAACACCGGGGAGCTGTTTTTT.

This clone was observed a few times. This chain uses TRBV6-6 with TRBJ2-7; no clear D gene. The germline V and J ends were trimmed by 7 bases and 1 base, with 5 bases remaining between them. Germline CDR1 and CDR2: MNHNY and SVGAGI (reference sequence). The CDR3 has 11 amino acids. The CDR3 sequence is CASMESYEQYF. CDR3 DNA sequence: TGTGCCAGCATGGAGTCCTACGAGCAGTACTTC.

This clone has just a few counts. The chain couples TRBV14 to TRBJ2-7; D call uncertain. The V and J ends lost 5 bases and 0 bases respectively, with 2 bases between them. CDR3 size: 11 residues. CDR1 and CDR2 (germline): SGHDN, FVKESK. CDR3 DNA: TGTGCCAGCAGCTACTCCTACGAGCAGTACTTC. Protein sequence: CASSYSYEQYF.

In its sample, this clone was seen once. Here the CDR3 DNA reads TGTGCCAGCAGCCGCAGGGGAATTAGCACAGATACGCAGTATTTT. Protein product: CASSRRGISTDTQYF. The chain joins TRBV7-9 to TRBJ2-3; TRBD1 is a possible D gene (6 bases). Germline V gene sequence: CDR1 SEHNR, CDR2 FQNEAQ (reference sequence). V shed 5 bases and J shed 0 bases, with 12 bases lying between them. The CDR3 extends over 15 amino acids.

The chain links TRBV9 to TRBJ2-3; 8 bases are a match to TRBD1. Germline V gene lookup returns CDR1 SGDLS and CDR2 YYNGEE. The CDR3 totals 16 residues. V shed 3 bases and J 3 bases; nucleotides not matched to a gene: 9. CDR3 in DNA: TGTGCCAGCAGCGAAAAGACAGGGGTGAGAACAGATACGCAGTATTTT. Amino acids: CASSEKTGVRTDTQYF.

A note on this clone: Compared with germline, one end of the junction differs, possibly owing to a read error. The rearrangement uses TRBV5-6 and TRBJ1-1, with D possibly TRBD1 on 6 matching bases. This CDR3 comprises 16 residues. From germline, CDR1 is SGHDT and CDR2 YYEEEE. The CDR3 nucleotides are TGTGCCAGCAGTTTGGGGCGGGGGGCGCAGGACACTGAAGCTTTCTTT. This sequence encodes CASSLGRGAQDTEAFF.

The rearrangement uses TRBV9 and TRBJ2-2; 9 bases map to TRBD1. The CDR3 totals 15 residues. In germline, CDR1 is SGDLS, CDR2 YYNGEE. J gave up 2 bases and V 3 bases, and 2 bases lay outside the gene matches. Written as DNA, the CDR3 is TGTGCCAGCAGCGGGACAGGGGTAAACACCGGGGAGCTGTTTTTT. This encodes CASSGTGVNTGELFF.